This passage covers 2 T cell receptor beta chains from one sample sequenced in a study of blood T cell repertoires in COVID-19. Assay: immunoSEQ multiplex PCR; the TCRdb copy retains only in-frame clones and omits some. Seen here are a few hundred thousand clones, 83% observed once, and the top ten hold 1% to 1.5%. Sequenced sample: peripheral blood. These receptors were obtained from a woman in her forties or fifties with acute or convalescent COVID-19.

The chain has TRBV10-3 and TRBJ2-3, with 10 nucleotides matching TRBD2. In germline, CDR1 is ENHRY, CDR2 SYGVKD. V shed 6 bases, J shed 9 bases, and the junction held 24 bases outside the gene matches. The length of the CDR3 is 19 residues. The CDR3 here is CAIRGGPGASGSELGTQYF. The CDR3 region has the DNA TGTGCCATCAGGGGCGGTCCCGGGGCTAGCGGGAGTGAATTAGGCACGCAGTATTTT.

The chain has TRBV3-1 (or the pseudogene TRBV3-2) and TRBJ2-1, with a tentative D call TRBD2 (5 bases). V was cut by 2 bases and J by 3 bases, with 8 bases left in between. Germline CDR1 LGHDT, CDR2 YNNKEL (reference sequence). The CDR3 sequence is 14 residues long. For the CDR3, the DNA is TGTGCCAGCAGCCAAAAGGACTTCTACAATGAGCAGTTCTTC. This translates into CASSQKDFYNEQFF.